A selection of T cell receptor beta chains follows, all from one sample in a study of cytomegalovirus exposure and HLA in healthy donors. Some clones are missing from TCRdb's copy, which holds only in-frame ones; the method was immunoSEQ multiplex PCR. The table has some 90,000 clones, 70% to 85% seen once. Sequencing used PBMCs. The receptors here all came from a man aged 45-65 years in good health and CMV-seronegative. Each CDR3 is given with its conserved first and last residue. Each record gives: clone size, D gene, CDR3 length, V gene, J gene, CDR3 protein, CDR3 DNA. A D gene is named only where the DNA matches it firmly. The size field is filled for only some rows; it gives once, few, many or a size class.

.,.,13,TRBV4-1,TRBJ2-7,CASSQEAGYEQYF,TGCGCCAGCAGCCAAGAGGCGGGTTACGAGCAGTACTTC
.,.,15,TRBV28,TRBJ1-5,CASSRGSEGNQPQHF,TGTGCCAGTTCTAGGGGATCCGAGGGCAATCAGCCCCAGCATTTT
few,.,17,TRBV10-3,TRBJ2-1,CAISESFARKLYNEQFF,TGTGCCATCAGTGAGTCGTTCGCCCGCAAACTCTACAATGAGCAGTTCTTC
.,.,12,TRBV2,TRBJ2-2,CASSRNTGELFF,TGTGCCAGCAGTCGGAACACCGGGGAGCTGTTTTTT
few,TRBD1,16,TRBV7-9,TRBJ1-2,CASSLGGGQGNYGYTF,TGTGCCAGCAGCTTAGGGGGGGGACAGGGGAACTATGGCTACACCTTC
few,TRBD1,14,TRBV5-5,TRBJ2-7,CASSLGQGSYEQYF,TGTGCCAGCAGCTTGGGACAGGGTTCGTACGAGCAGTACTTC
.,.,13,TRBV27,TRBJ1-2,CASGDRTVYGYTF,TGTGCCAGCGGGGACCGGACAGTCTATGGCTACACCTTC
.,.,16,TRBV15,TRBJ2-3,CATSRVQDRRTYTQYF,TGTGCCACCAGCAGAGTTCAGGACAGACGAACATATACGCAGTATTTT
few,.,17,TRBV7-9,TRBJ1-3,CASSLEYRVEAGNTIYF,TGTGCCAGCAGCTTAGAGTACAGGGTTGAAGCTGGAAACACCATATATTTT
.,.,13,TRBV28,TRBJ1-1,CASSIYYNTEAFF,TGTGCCAGCAGTATCTATTACAACACTGAAGCTTTCTTT
once,TRBD1,13,TRBV29-1,TRBJ1-2,CSDEGTAHYGYTF,TGCAGCGACGAGGGGACAGCGCATTATGGCTACACCTTC
.,.,11,TRBV2,TRBJ1-2,CASTGNYGYTF,TGTGCCAGCACCGGGAACTATGGCTACACCTTC
.,TRBD2,16,TRBV5-4,TRBJ2-1,CASSQGTSGSHNEQFF,TGTGCCAGCAGCCAAGGAACTAGCGGGTCCCACAATGAGCAGTTCTTC
.,TRBD2,14,TRBV6-1,TRBJ2-7,CASSPTSGLYEQYF,TGTGCCAGCAGTCCGACTAGCGGGCTTTACGAGCAGTACTTC
.,.,17,TRBV9,TRBJ2-1,CASSPPLGEVGHNEQFF,TGTGCCAGCAGCCCTCCCTTGGGGGAGGTGGGACACAATGAGCAGTTCTTC
once,.,13,TRBV5-1,TRBJ1-2,CASSLDTIYGYTF,TGCGCCAGCAGCTTAGACACGATCTATGGCTACACCTTC
.,.,12,TRBV28,TRBJ2-7,CASSEGRYEQYF,TGTGCCAGCAGTGAGGGTAGATACGAGCAGTACTTC
few,TRBD1,15,TRBV5-4,TRBJ1-1,CASSFLIEMTGDRIF,TGTGCCAGCAGCTTCCTAATCGAAATGACAGGGGACAGAATCTTT
.,TRBD2,21,TRBV15,TRBJ2-6,CATSRDRPRASGRSGANVLTF,TGTGCCACCAGCAGAGATCGTCCAAGGGCTAGCGGGAGGAGTGGGGCCAACGTCCTGACTTTC
once,.,13,TRBV28,TRBJ2-7,CASNPGRGYEQYF,TGTGCCAGCAACCCCGGGCGAGGGTACGAGCAGTACTTC
.,.,15,TRBV19,TRBJ1-4,CASSRTRGPNEKLFF,TGTGCCAGTAGTCGGACCCGGGGTCCTAATGAAAAACTGTTTTTT
.,TRBD1,15,TRBV16,TRBJ2-3,CASSQSGRGTDTQYF,TGTGCCAGCAGCCAATCGGGCAGGGGGACAGATACGCAGTATTTT
.,.,15,TRBV4-2,TRBJ2-5,CASSQFARSQETQYF,TGTGCCAGCAGCCAATTTGCTAGATCCCAGGAGACCCAGTACTTC
.,TRBD2,16,TRBV7-9,TRBJ2-5,CSSSSDPGLARETQYF,TGTTCCAGCAGCTCGGATCCGGGACTAGCCCGGGAGACCCAGTACTTC
.,.,12,TRBV30,TRBJ1-3,CAWSVNQITIYF,TGTGCCTGGAGTGTGAATCAGATCACCATATATTTT
once,TRBD1,18,TRBV28,TRBJ1-3,CASSLGTGALWGGNTIYF,TGTGCCAGCAGTCTCGGGACAGGGGCCTTATGGGGTGGAAACACCATATATTTT
few,TRBD2,16,TRBV7-9,TRBJ2-3,CASSRGLAGAVDTQYF,TGTGCCAGCAGTCGGGGACTAGCGGGAGCGGTAGATACGCAGTATTTT
.,TRBD1,12,TRBV11-2,TRBJ1-2,CASSSTGGGYTF,TGTGCCAGCAGCTCGACAGGGGGCGGCTACACCTTC
.,.,11,TRBV28,TRBJ1-6,CASSVNSPLHF,TGTGCCAGCTCTGTTAATTCACCCCTCCACTTT
.,TRBD2,16,TRBV9,TRBJ2-2,CASSVVGTSNPGELFF,TGTGCCAGCAGCGTAGTGGGGACTAGTAATCCCGGGGAGCTGTTTTTT
.,.,13,TRBV7-6,TRBJ2-3,CASSPAGPDTQYF,TGTGCCAGCAGCCCCGCAGGTCCAGATACGCAGTATTTT
.,TRBD2,16,TRBV7-8,TRBJ2-1,CASSNLGTSGKNEQFF,TGTGCCAGCAGCAACCTCGGGACTAGCGGGAAAAATGAGCAGTTCTTC
.,.,13,TRBV9,TRBJ2-3,CASSVGVTDTQYF,TGTGCCAGCAGCGTAGGAGTAACAGATACGCAGTATTTT
.,.,11,TRBV18,TRBJ1-4,CASSPREKLFF,TGTGCCAGCTCCCCCAGGGAAAAACTGTTTTTT
.,.,15,TRBV7-2,TRBJ1-6,CASSRAGTGSSPLHF,TGTGCCAGCAGCCGAGCCGGGACTGGTAGTTCACCCCTCCACTTT
once,.,14,TRBV30,TRBJ2-1,CAWSRLTTDNEQFF,TGTGCCTGGAGCCGGTTGACTACGGACAATGAGCAGTTCTTC
.,.,13,TRBV18,TRBJ2-7,CASSPGQGDEQYF,TGTGCCAGCTCACCAGGTCAAGGGGACGAGCAGTACTTC
once,.,15,TRBV28,TRBJ2-7,CASSFGGASSYEQYF,TGTGCCAGCAGTTTCGGGGGAGCGAGCTCCTACGAGCAGTACTTC
once,.,12,TRBV6-6,TRBJ1-2,CASSTAGYGYTF,TGTGCCAGTAGTACGGCGGGCTATGGCTACACCTTC
.,.,14,TRBV27,TRBJ2-1,CACRRGGVNNEQFF,TGTGCCTGCAGAAGGGGGGGAGTTAACAATGAGCAGTTCTTC